These 23 T cell receptor beta chains came from one sample sequenced in a study of STAT3 mutations in large granular lymphocyte leukemia. Overall study results and limits: Every T-cell large granular lymphocyte leukemia patient had at least one immunodominant TCR beta clonotype.

The table came from immunoSEQ multiplex PCR; TCRdb's copy has only in-frame clones and leaves some out. The table has over 2,500 clones, about 40% seen once. Antigens for these TCRs are unknown. The sequenced sample consisted of peripheral blood mononuclear cells. The origin of the receptors is a man aged 50-60 years with T-cell large granular lymphocyte leukemia. Some clones in this sample may be carry-over from other donors' samples.

This clone was counted a few times. The J gene is TRBJ2-7, the V gene TRBV6-6, with D hard to call. This CDR3 spans 12 amino acids. The germline CDR1 and CDR2 sequences are MNHNY and SVGAGI (reference sequence). V was cut by 0 bases and J by 2 bases, with 2 bases left in between. CDR3 in DNA: TGTGCCAGCAGTTACTCCCCCTACGAGCAGTACTTC. It is translated as CASSYSPYEQYF.

This chain joins TRBV5-6 and TRBJ2-7; the match to TRBD1 covers 9 bases. The germline CDR1 and CDR2 sequences are SGHDT and YYEEEE. This CDR3 region has 15 residues. V was clipped by 5 bases and J by 3 bases; unmatched bases: 9. The CDR3 is CASSGDRGGFYEQYF. CDR3 nucleotide sequence: TGTGCCAGCAGTGGTGACAGGGGGGGATTCTACGAGCAGTACTTC.

The CDR3, as DNA: TGCGCCAGCAGCCAAGATGTGGGGACCCATGGCTACACCTTC. Its translation is CASSQDVGTHGYTF. This chain connects TRBV4-3 to TRBJ1-2, with a tentative D call TRBD1 (5 bases). The CDR3 runs to 14 residues. CDR1 and CDR2 (germline): LGHNA, YSLEER. Deletions cut 0 bases from V and 6 bases from J, with 11 bases between.

The chain employs TRBV5-1 and TRBJ2-7; D perhaps matches TRBD1 (5 bases). V was trimmed by 1 base and J by 6 bases, leaving 11 bases between them. Germline values: CDR1 SGHRS, CDR2 YFSETQ. The CDR3 has 13 residues. The CDR3 nucleotides are TGCGCCAGCAGCTTGTCACAGGTAGGCGAGCAGTACTTC. Translating it yields CASSLSQVGEQYF. The entire variable domain, with the rest obtained from reference TRBV5-1 and TRBJ2-7, is as follows: KAGVTQTPRYLIKTRGQQVTLSCSPISGHRSVSWYQQTPGQGLQFLFEYFSETQRNKGNFPGRFSGRQFSNSRSEMNVSTLELGDSALYLCASSLSQVGEQYFGPGTRLTVT.

The table lists this clone with a few counts. This chain links TRBV5-1 with TRBJ1-5; D unclear. This CDR3 has 13 residues. Germline V lookup: CDR1 SGHRS, CDR2 YFSETQ. V was clipped by 4 bases and J by 7 bases, with 12 bases between them. The CDR3 region has the DNA TGCGCCAGCAGCCCCTCCAGAGGGCAGCCCCAGCATTTT. It is translated as CASSPSRGQPQHF.

V gene TRBV5-4 combines with J gene TRBJ1-1, with a tentative D call TRBD1 (6 bases). Trimming shortened V by 4 bases and J by 5 bases, and 15 bases separated the two germline ends. This CDR3 region has 14 residues. Germline assignment: CDR1 SGHNT and CDR2 YYREEE (reference sequence). The CDR3 bases are TGTGCCAGCAGCACGAATACAGGGACTACTGAAGCTTTCTTT. Protein product: CASSTNTGTTEAFF.

This clone came up once. The V call is TRBV5-1, the J call TRBJ2-7, with TRBD1 matching 9 bases. Unmatched junction bases numbered 8, after V lost 7 bases and J lost 3 bases. The CDR3 length is 14 residues. Looked up from germline, CDR1 is SGHRS and CDR2 is YFSETQ. The DNA of the CDR3 is TGCGCCAGCTCCGGCGGACAGGGGTTCTACGAGCAGTACTTC. Translated, it gives CASSGGQGFYEQYF.

This chain uses TRBV29-1 with TRBJ2-7; 11 nucleotides match TRBD1. Trimming at V came to 6 bases and at J to 6 bases, leaving 4 bases not matched to a gene. CDR1 is SQVTM, CDR2 ANQGSEA, per germline. This CDR3 is built from 12 residues. CDR3 coding DNA: TGCAGCGTCGGACAGGGGGCGGGCGAGCAGTACTTC. The encoded protein is CSVGQGAGEQYF.

This clone showed up just a few times. This chain links TRBV5-1 with TRBJ2-7; 9 nucleotides line up with TRBD1. The germline V gene encodes CDR1 SGHRS and CDR2 YFSETQ. The CDR3 has 18 amino acids. J lost 7 bases, V lost 2 bases, and 19 bases had no gene match. The CDR3: CASSFTSYRDREGGEQYF. Written as DNA, the CDR3 is TGCGCCAGCAGCTTTACCTCCTACCGGGACAGGGAAGGAGGGGAGCAGTACTTC. Full variable domain (missing parts from reference TRBV5-1 and TRBJ2-7): KAGVTQTPRYLIKTRGQQVTLSCSPISGHRSVSWYQQTPGQGLQFLFEYFSETQRNKGNFPGRFSGRQFSNSRSEMNVSTLELGDSALYLCASSFTSYRDREGGEQYFGPGTRLTVT.

V is TRBV25-1 and J is TRBJ1-5; no definite D call. The V end lost 3 bases, the J end lost 4 bases, and 10 bases lay between the germline ends. This CDR3 comprises 14 residues. CDR1 is MGHDK, CDR2 SYGVNS, per germline. The CDR3 DNA reads as TGTGCCAGCAGTGATAGTCGACCTAATCAGCCCCAGCATTTT. Translation: CASSDSRPNQPQHF.

This clone qualifies as medium-sized (0.01 to 0.1%). The chain couples TRBV27 to TRBJ2-7; 11 bases match TRBD1. The CDR3 covers 14 residues. V was pared by 5 bases and J by 6 bases, with 6 bases of the junction left unmatched. The V gene's germline CDR1 is MNHEY and CDR2 SMNVEV (reference sequence). The CDR3 is CASSAGQGVGEQYF. Here the CDR3 DNA reads TGTGCCAGCAGTGCGGGACAGGGGGTGGGCGAGCAGTACTTC.

The rearrangement links TRBV7-9 to TRBJ1-4, with 10 bases identical to TRBD1. Germline V gene data show CDR1 as SEHNR and CDR2 as FQNEAQ (reference sequence). This CDR3 has 14 residues. V was pared by 2 bases and J by 7 bases, with 1 base of the junction left unmatched. In DNA form, the CDR3 reads TGTGCCAGCAGCTTAAGGGACAGGGGTGAAAAACTGTTTTTT. Translated, it gives CASSLRDRGEKLFF. Full variable domain (outside the CDR3, taken from reference TRBV7-9 and TRBJ1-4): DTGVSQNPRHKITKRGQNVTFRCDPISEHNRLYWYRQTLGQGPEFLTYFQNEAQLEKSRLLSDRFSAERPKGSFSTLEIQRTEQGDSAMYLCASSLRDRGEKLFFGSGTQLSVL.

The genes are TRBV5-8 and TRBJ2-1, with TRBD2 identical over 11 bases. From germline, CDR1 is SGHTS and CDR2 YDEGEE. After removal of 4 bases from V and 4 bases from J, the junction contained 10 bases not matched to a gene. The length of the CDR3 is 17 residues. CDR3 bases: TGTGCCAGCAGCCCGATAGCGGGAGGGCTGAGTTACAATGAGCAGTTCTTC. Its translation is CASSPIAGGLSYNEQFF.

The chain joins TRBV5-1 to TRBJ2-4; TRBD1 matches 7 bases. The CDR3 consists of 13 residues. Trimming cost V 3 bases and J 8 bases; bases outside gene matches: 5. Germline loops: CDR1 SGHRS, CDR2 YFSETQ. The DNA of the CDR3 is TGCGCCAGCAGCTGGACAGGCGAAGACATTCAGTACTTC. Amino acids: CASSWTGEDIQYF.

The J gene is TRBJ2-7, the V gene TRBV11-2, with D perhaps TRBD2 (6 bases). CDR3 length: 11 residues. CDR1 SGHAT and CDR2 FQNNGV come from the germline V gene. Deletions cut 4 bases from V and 6 bases from J, with 7 bases between. The CDR3 coding sequence is TGTGCCAGCAGCTCCGGGGGCGAGCAGTACTTC. It codes for CASSSGGEQYF.

This clone occurred a few times. The chain couples TRBV12-5 to TRBJ1-5; D possibly corresponds to TRBD1 (6 bases). V lost 4 bases and J lost 5, with 18 bases in between. Germline V lookup: CDR1 LGHNT, CDR2 FRNRAP. This CDR3 is built from 16 residues. CDR3 sequence: CASGWRGGLTHQPQHF. CDR3 nucleotide sequence: TGTGCTAGTGGTTGGAGGGGGGGTTTAACCCATCAGCCCCAGCATTTT. The whole variable domain, remainder taken from reference TRBV12-5 and TRBJ1-5, is DARVTQTPRHKVTEMGQEVTMRCQPILGHNTVFWYRQTMMQGLELLAYFRNRAPLDDSGMPKDRFSAEMPDATLATLKIQPSEPRDSAVYFCASGWRGGLTHQPQHFGDGTRLSIL.

This clone is termed medium-sized (0.01 to 0.1%). The chain combines TRBV5-1 with TRBJ1-5; no clear D gene. The V and J ends lost 3 bases and 0 bases respectively, with 7 bases between them. Germline V CDR1 and CDR2: SGHRS, YFSETQ. CDR3 size: 14 residues. This chain's CDR3 is CASSSDGSNQPQHF. Written as DNA, the CDR3 is TGCGCCAGCAGCTCTGACGGTAGCAATCAGCCCCAGCATTTT.

The V call is TRBV5-1, the J call TRBJ1-2; maybe TRBD1 (6 bases). Trimming shortened V by 3 bases and J by 0 bases, and 9 bases separated the two germline ends. The CDR3 has 14 residues. Germline V gene sequence: CDR1 SGHRS, CDR2 YFSETQ. CDR3 in amino acids: CASSWGLANYGYTF. The CDR3 nucleotides read TGCGCCAGCAGCTGGGGGCTCGCTAACTATGGCTACACCTTC.

In its sample, this clone was seen a few times. The rearrangement joins TRBV5-1 to TRBJ1-2; no reliable D call. The V and J ends lost 4 bases and 8 bases respectively, with 12 bases between them. CDR3 length: 12 amino acids. Per the germline V gene, CDR1 is SGHRS and CDR2 is YFSETQ. CDR3 region: CASSLDGKGYTF. The DNA for the CDR3 is TGCGCCAGCAGCCTGGACGGAAAGGGCTACACCTTC.

This clone was recorded a few times. The rearrangement links TRBV5-6 to TRBJ2-7, with D possibly being TRBD1 (5 bases). The V and J ends lost 3 bases and 9 bases respectively, with 13 bases between them. The CDR3 length is 12 residues. Germline CDR1 is SGHDT and CDR2 is YYEEEE. CDR3 protein: CASSWKEGVQYF. CDR3 sequence (DNA): TGTGCCAGCAGCTGGAAGGAAGGGGTGCAGTACTTC.

This rearrangement joins TRBV30 to TRBJ1-2; no reliable D call. CDR1 GTSNPN and CDR2 SVGIG come from the germline V gene (reference sequence). This CDR3 comprises 13 residues. Here the CDR3 reads CAIDGDPNYGYTF. The CDR3 DNA follows: TGTGCTATCGATGGGGATCCTAACTATGGCTACACCTTC.

V is TRBV7-2 and J is TRBJ1-2; a possible D gene is TRBD1 (5 bases). Trimming pared 2 bases from V and 0 bases from J, leaving 10 bases between. Germline CDR1 SGHTA, CDR2 FQGNSA. The CDR3 loop spans 15 amino acids. Written as DNA, the CDR3 is TGTGCCAGCAGCTTAAACAGGCTTACTAACTATGGCTACACCTTC. It codes for CASSLNRLTNYGYTF.

This clone was seen a few times. The chain recombines TRBV5-4 with TRBJ2-7; 9 bases agree with TRBD1. The CDR3 is made up of 14 amino acids. V lost 4 bases to trimming and J lost 2 bases; unmatched junction nucleotides: 4. From germline, CDR1 is SGHNT and CDR2 YYREEE (reference sequence). As DNA, the CDR3 is TGTGCCAGCAGCCCGGGACAGGGACCCTACGAGCAGTACTTC. Its protein product is CASSPGQGPYEQYF.